This T cell receptor (beta chain) was found in a study of human T cells and chemical hapten exposure. Overall study context: Among samples, TCR yields varied mainly because of small differences in pooled library volume.

Germline V gives CDR1 LNHDA, CDR2 SQIVND (reference sequence). This CDR3 has 14 amino acids. V trimming: 9 bases; J trimming: 8 bases; junction bases outside the gene matches: 12. The time point here: patch test 3, about 24 weeks after DPC sensitization. Treatment in this sample: therapeutic diphenylcyclopropenone sensitization with weekly scalp DPC. The template was total RNA from unfractionated whole blood. From the RACE reads, TCRdb called clonotypes with MiXCR, one entry per CDR3 protein. The table lists 38,000 or so distinct CDR3 sequences, roughly 9.5% of them singletons. Findings and limits, study-wide: As the donors had alopecia, their immune response may differ from healthy people's.

Comment on this clonotype: Its matching antigen is unknown.

This material consisted of whole blood, taken in connection with sensitization to the hapten diphenylcyclopropenone (DPC). The chain carries TRBV19 and TRBJ2-1; 8 bases map to TRBD2. The receptor was derived from a man between 50 and 59 years old with alopecia areata. Some clones in this sample may be carry-over from other donors' samples. CDR3 residues: CASKPGLVSDEQFF. CDR3 nucleotides: TGTGCCAGCAAACCGGGACTAGTATCGGATGAGCAGTTCTTC.